The text below deals with one T cell receptor (beta chain). Its antigen is not known. The data derive from a study of monozygotic twins with inflammatory bowel disease. Study outcomes and limitations: Separate T cell subtypes could not be resolved from one another. Limited power may explain why concordant and discordant twins showed no difference in repertoire similarity.

There are 16 residues in the CDR3. Germline V CDR1 and CDR2: SGHRS, YFSETQ. TCRdb re-analyzed the 5' RACE reads; it lists each CDR3 protein once, without DNA. This table lists some 170,000 distinct CDR3 sequences. The V call is TRBV5-1, the J call TRBJ2-2. The specimen sequenced was blood. This clonotype was sampled from a human donor with ulcerative colitis or Crohn's disease, or a healthy co-twin of an affected twin (not recorded which). The CDR3 loop reads CASSLVAHTNTGELFF.